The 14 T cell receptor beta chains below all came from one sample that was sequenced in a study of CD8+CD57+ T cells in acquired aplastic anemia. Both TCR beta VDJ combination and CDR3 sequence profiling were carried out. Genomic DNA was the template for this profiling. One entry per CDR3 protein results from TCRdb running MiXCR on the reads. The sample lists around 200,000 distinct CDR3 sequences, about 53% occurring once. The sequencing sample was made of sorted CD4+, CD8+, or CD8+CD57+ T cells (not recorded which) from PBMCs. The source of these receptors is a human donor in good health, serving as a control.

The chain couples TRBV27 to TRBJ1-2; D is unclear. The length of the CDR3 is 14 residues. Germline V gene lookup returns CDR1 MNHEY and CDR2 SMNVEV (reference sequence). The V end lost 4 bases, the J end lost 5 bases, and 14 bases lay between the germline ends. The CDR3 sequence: CASSSTGSSYGYTF. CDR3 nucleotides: TGTGCCAGCAGTTCCACCGGCAGCTCGTATGGCTACACCTTC.

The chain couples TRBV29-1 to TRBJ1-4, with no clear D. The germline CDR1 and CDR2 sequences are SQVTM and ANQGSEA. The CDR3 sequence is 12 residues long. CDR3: CSASPEAGKLFF. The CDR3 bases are TGCAGTGCTAGTCCGGAGGCAGGAAAACTGTTTTTT.

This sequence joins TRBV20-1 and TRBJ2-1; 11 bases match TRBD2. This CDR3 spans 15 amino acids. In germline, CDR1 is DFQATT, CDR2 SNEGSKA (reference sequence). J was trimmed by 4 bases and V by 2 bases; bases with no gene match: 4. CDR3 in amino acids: CSARLAGGPYNEQFF. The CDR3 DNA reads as TGCAGTGCTAGATTAGCGGGGGGGCCGTACAATGAGCAGTTCTTC.

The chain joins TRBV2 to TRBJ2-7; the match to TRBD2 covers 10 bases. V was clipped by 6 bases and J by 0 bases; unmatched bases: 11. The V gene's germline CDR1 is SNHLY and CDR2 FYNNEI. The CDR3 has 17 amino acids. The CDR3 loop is CASSPPMRLAGSYEQYF. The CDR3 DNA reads TGTGCCAGCAGCCCCCCCATGCGACTAGCGGGCTCCTACGAGCAGTACTTC. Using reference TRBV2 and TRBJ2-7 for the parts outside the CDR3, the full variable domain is EPEVTQTPSHQVTQMGQEVILRCVPISNHLYFYWYRQILGQKVEFLVSFYNNEISEKSEIFDDQFSVERPDGSNFTLKIRSTKLEDSAMYFCASSPPMRLAGSYEQYFGPGTRLTVT.

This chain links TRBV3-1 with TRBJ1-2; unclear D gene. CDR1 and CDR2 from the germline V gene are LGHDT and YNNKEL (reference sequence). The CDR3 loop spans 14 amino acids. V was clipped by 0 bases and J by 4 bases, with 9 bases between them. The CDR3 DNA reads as TGTGCCAGCAGCCAAGAAGCAGGCCTCTATGGCTACACCTTC. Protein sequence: CASSQEAGLYGYTF.

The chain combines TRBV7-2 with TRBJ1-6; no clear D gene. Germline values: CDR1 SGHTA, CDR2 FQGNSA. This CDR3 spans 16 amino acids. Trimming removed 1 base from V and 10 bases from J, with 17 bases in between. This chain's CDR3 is CASSLEVPGVGSPLHF. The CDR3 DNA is TGTGCCAGCAGCTTAGAAGTTCCGGGAGTCGGGTCACCCCTCCACTTT.

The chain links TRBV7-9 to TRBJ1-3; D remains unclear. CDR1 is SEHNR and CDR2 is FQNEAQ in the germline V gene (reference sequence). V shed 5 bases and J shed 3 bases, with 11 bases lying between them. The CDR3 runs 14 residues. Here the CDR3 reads CASSPHTRGNTIYF. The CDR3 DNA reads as TGTGCCAGCAGCCCCCACACGCGTGGAAACACCATATATTTT.

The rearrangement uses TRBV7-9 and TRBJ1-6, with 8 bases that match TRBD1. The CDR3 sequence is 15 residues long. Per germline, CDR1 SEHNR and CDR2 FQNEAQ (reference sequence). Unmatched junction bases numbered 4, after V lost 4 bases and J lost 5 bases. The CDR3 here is CASSSVQGDNSPLHF. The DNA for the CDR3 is TGTGCCAGCAGCTCGGTACAGGGGGATAATTCACCCCTCCACTTT.

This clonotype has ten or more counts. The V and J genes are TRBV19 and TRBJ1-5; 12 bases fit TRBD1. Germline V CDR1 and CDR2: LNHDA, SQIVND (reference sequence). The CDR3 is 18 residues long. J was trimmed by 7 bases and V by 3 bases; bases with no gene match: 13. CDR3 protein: CASSIRMGQGARGQPQHF. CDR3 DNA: TGTGCCAGTAGTATCCGAATGGGACAGGGGGCGCGGGGGCAGCCCCAGCATTTT.

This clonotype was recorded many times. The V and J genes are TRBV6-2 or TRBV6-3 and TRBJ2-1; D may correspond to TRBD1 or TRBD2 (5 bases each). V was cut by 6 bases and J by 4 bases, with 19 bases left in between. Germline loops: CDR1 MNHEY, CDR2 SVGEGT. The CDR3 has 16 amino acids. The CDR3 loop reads CASSPLRGARYNEQFF. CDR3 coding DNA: TGTGCCAGCAGCCCACTCCGAGGGGCGCGGTACAATGAGCAGTTCTTC.

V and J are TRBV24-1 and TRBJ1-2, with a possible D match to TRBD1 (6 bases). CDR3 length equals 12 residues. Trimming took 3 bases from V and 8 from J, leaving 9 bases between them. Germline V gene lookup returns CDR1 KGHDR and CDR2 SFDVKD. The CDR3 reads CATSDTGYGYTF. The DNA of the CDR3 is TGTGCCACCAGTGATACAGGGTACGGCTACACCTTC.

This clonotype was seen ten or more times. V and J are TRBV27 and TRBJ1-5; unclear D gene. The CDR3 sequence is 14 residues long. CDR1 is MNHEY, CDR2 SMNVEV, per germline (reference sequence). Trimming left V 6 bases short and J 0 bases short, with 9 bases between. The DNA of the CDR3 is TGTGCCAGCAGCTTGCAGTATAGCAATCAGCCCCAGCATTTT. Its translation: CASSLQYSNQPQHF.

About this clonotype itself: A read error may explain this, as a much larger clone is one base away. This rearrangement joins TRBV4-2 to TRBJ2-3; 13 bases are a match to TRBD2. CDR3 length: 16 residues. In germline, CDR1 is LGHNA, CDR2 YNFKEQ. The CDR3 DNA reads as TGTGCCAGCAGCCCCTGGACTAGCGGGGGCACAGGTACGCAGTATTTT. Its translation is CASSPWTSGGTGTQYF.

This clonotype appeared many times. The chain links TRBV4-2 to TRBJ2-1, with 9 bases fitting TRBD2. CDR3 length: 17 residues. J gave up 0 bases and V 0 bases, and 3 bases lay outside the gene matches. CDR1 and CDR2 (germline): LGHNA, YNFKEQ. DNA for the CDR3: TGTGCCAGCAGCCAAGATCGCGGGGGGGCCTCCTACAATGAGCAGTTCTTC. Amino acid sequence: CASSQDRGGASYNEQFF.